The source of this T cell receptor beta chain is a study of T cell changes during pregnancy in multiple sclerosis. This CDR3 contains 13 residues. V lost 2 bases and J 2 bases, leaving 6 bases between the germline ends. The germline V gene has CDR1 SGHTA and CDR2 FQGNSA. Generated by immunoSEQ multiplex PCR, the TCRdb table keeps only in-frame clones and is missing some. The sample shows 59,000 or so clones, 92% of them seen only once. Sequences were derived from peripheral blood, sampled in the third trimester of pregnancy. V usage is TRBV7-2 and J usage is TRBJ2-5; D is undetermined. This sequence was found in a female donor in good health, enrolled as a control in a pregnancy study. The CDR3: CASSLHSQETQYF. CDR3 in DNA: TGTGCCAGCAGCTTACACTCTCAAGAGACCCAGTACTTC.